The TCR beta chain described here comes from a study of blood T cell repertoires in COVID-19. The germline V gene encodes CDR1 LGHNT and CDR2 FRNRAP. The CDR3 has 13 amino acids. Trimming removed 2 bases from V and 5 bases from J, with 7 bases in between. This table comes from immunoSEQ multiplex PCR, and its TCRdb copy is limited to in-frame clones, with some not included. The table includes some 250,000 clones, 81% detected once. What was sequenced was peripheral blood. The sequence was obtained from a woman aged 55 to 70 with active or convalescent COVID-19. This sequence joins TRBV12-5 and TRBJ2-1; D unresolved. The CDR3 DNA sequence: TGTGCTAGTGGTTTGCAGGCAGACAATGAGCAGTTCTTC. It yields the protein CASGLQADNEQFF.